Presented here are 9 T cell receptor beta chains from one specimen sequenced in a study of early T cells in non-severe SARS-CoV-2 infection. Using its own MiXCR run on the 5' RACE reads, TCRdb lists one record per CDR3 protein. Of roughly 58,000 distinct CDR3 sequences detected, around 12% appear once; the ten largest clones hold around 1.4%. The specimen was whole blood. Receptor source: an adult who was a healthcare worker with PCR-confirmed SARS-CoV-2 infection or an uninfected control (not recorded which).

The rearrangement joins TRBV2 to TRBJ1-4; 9 positions match TRBD1. J gave up 5 bases and V 5 bases, and 3 bases lay outside the gene matches. This CDR3 comprises 14 residues. Germline V gives CDR1 SNHLY, CDR2 FYNNEI. CDR3 in DNA: TGTGCCAGCAGTCCCGGACAGGGGAATGAAAAACTGTTTTTT. Protein sequence: CASSPGQGNEKLFF.

This clonotype has ten or more counts. CDR3 sequence reads: CASTSSTNRALNYGYTF. The CDR3 DNA reads TGTGCCAGCACCTCTTCCACGAACAGGGCCCTTAACTATGGCTACACCTTC. The J gene is TRBJ1-2, the V gene TRBV7-2; a possible D gene is TRBD1 (6 bases). Trimming took 7 bases from V and 1 from J, leaving 22 bases between them. The CDR3 extends over 17 amino acids. The germline gives CDR1 SGHTA, CDR2 FQGNSA.

The sample holds many counts of this clonotype. The chain is built from TRBV3-1 and TRBJ2-7; D remains ambiguous. The V end lost 5 bases, the J end lost 9 bases, and 17 bases lay between the germline ends. CDR1 and CDR2 from the germline V gene are LGHDT and YNNKEL (reference sequence). The CDR3 sequence is 13 residues long. Here the CDR3 reads CASSRNPAPGQYF. The CDR3, as DNA: TGTGCCAGCAGCAGGAATCCCGCACCCGGGCAGTACTTC.

This clonotype was observed many times. J is TRBJ2-7 and V is TRBV7-8; D is perhaps TRBD2 (5 bases). Germline CDR1 is SGHVS and CDR2 is FQNEAQ. The germline V and J ends were trimmed by 5 bases and 2 bases, with 13 bases remaining between them. This CDR3 region has 14 residues. Written as DNA, the CDR3 is TGTGCCAGCAGCGCGACGGACTCAACCTACGAGCAGTACTTC. The encoded protein is CASSATDSTYEQYF.

The gene calls are TRBV20-1 and TRBJ2-2; 13 positions agree with TRBD2. Germline V CDR1 and CDR2: DFQATT, SNEGSKA (reference sequence). V shed 5 bases and J 6 bases; nucleotides not matched to a gene: 6. The CDR3 runs to 15 residues. CDR3 protein: CSAWTSGGYAGELFF. As DNA, the CDR3 is TGCAGTGCTTGGACTAGCGGGGGATACGCCGGGGAGCTGTTTTTT.

This clonotype came up many times. The rearrangement uses TRBV5-4 and TRBJ2-3, with D maybe TRBD2 (7 bases). Germline V lookup: CDR1 SGHNT, CDR2 YYREEE (reference sequence). V lost 0 bases, J lost 1 base, and 12 bases lay in between. This CDR3 is built from 16 residues. The CDR3 reads CASSLVRGGGTDTQYF. Here the CDR3 DNA reads TGTGCCAGCAGCTTGGTTCGCGGGGGCGGCACAGATACGCAGTATTTT. The full variable domain, in which reference TRBV5-4 and TRBJ2-3 provide the parts outside the CDR3, is ETGVTQSPTHLIKTRGQQVTLRCSSQSGHNTVSWYQQALGQGPQFIFQYYREEENGRGNFPPRFSGLQFPNYSSELNVNALELDDSALYLCASSLVRGGGTDTQYFGPGTRLTVL.

V and J are TRBV6-1 and TRBJ2-7; no firm D call. V gave up 6 bases and J gave up 0 bases, with 15 bases separating them. This CDR3 spans 15 amino acids. Per the germline V gene, CDR1 is MNHNS and CDR2 is SASEGT. CDR3 protein: CASRSLTDSSYEQYF. CDR3 sequence (DNA): TGTGCCAGCAGGAGCTTAACGGATAGCTCCTACGAGCAGTACTTC.

This clonotype was recorded many times. V and J are TRBV9 and TRBJ2-1; 16 bases align to TRBD2. The trim removed 4 bases at V and 6 bases at J, leaving 13 bases unmatched. Per germline, CDR1 SGDLS and CDR2 YYNGEE. The length of the CDR3 is 19 residues. CDR3: CASSPQLGLAGGPANEQFF. The CDR3 DNA follows: TGTGCCAGCAGCCCCCAGCTGGGACTAGCGGGGGGGCCCGCCAATGAGCAGTTCTTC.

This clonotype has just a few counts. The rearrangement links TRBV11-2 to TRBJ1-2; D unresolved. Germline CDR1 is SGHAT and CDR2 is FQNNGV. With 1 base removed from V and 4 bases from J, the gap between germline ends came to 13 bases. CDR3 length: 15 amino acids. The DNA for the CDR3 is TGTGCCAGCAGCTTAGTGGCGGGAGCCTTCTATGGCTACACCTTC. Translation gives CASSLVAGAFYGYTF.